Below are 24 T cell receptor beta chains sequenced from a single sample in a study of T cells in Graves' hyperthyroidism and ophthalmopathy. RNA transcripts were the template for amplifying TCR beta CDR3 regions. A set of HTBI primers served as the primers for a first-round RT-PCR of the TCR CDR3. TCRdb re-analysed the multiplex PCR reads in MiXCR, keeping a single row per CDR3 protein. The sample holds about 160,000 distinct CDR3 sequences; over 8% are singletons and the top ten take roughly a fifth. Sequencing was performed on blood. These receptors all stem from a woman aged 18-29 years with Graves' hyperthyroidism that later progressed to Graves' ophthalmopathy.

This clonotype was detected ten times or more. The chain couples TRBV15 to TRBJ2-1, with TRBD2 identical over 10 bases. V lost 1 base to trimming and J lost 6 bases; unmatched junction nucleotides: 9. The CDR3 totals 17 residues. From germline, CDR1 is LNHNV and CDR2 YYDKDF (reference sequence). The CDR3 nucleotides are TGTGCCACCAGCAGAGTTTTGATGACTAGCGGGCTCAATGAGCAGTTCTTC. It yields the protein CATSRVLMTSGLNEQFF.

Many counts were recorded for this clonotype. J is TRBJ1-1 and V is TRBV7-8, with a tentative D call TRBD1 (6 bases). Trimming stripped 5 bases from V and 2 bases from J, with 12 bases between. CDR3 length: 14 residues. The germline V gene encodes CDR1 SGHVS and CDR2 FQNEAQ. CDR3 region: CASSEQGGNTEAFF. CDR3 nucleotide sequence: TGTGCCAGCAGCGAACAGGGAGGAAACACTGAAGCTTTCTTT.

This clonotype occurred many times. The chain uses TRBV19 and TRBJ1-1, with D unresolved. This CDR3 has 13 residues. The germline V gene has CDR1 LNHDA and CDR2 SQIVND (reference sequence). The V end was cut by 1 base, the J end by 5 bases, with 8 bases between. In DNA form, the CDR3 reads TGTGCCAGTAGTATAGTTGGCGCAACTGAAGCTTTCTTT. Amino acid sequence: CASSIVGATEAFF.

This clonotype appeared a few times. The rearrangement links TRBV10-3 to TRBJ2-1; 12 nucleotides align to TRBD1. This CDR3 has 16 residues. V dropped 3 bases and J dropped 8; count of bases not matched to a gene: 8. The germline CDR1 and CDR2 sequences are ENHRY and SYGVKD. The CDR3 coding sequence is TGTGCCATCAGTGAAGGCCCGGGGACAGGGGGCTATGAGCAGTTCTTC. Residues: CAISEGPGTGGYEQFF.

This clonotype was recorded many times. The chain couples TRBV4-1 to TRBJ2-2, with 10 bases fitting TRBD1. The germline V gene encodes CDR1 MGHRA and CDR2 YSYEKL. The V segment lost 3 bases and the J segment 4 bases; nucleotides outside the gene matches: 8. This CDR3 has 17 amino acids. CDR3 sequence reads: CASSQPDRGRGTGELFF. The CDR3 DNA follows: TGCGCCAGCAGCCAGCCTGACAGGGGGCGAGGCACCGGGGAGCTGTTTTTT.

This clonotype showed up many times. The CDR3 is CASHTRGLSIQYF. CDR3 DNA: TGTGCCAGTCACACCAGGGGGCTGAGCATTCAGTACTTC. V is TRBV2 and J is TRBJ2-4, with 8 bases aligning to TRBD1. The trim removed 9 bases at V and 9 bases at J, leaving 10 bases unmatched. The CDR3 spans 13 residues. CDR1 and CDR2 (germline): SNHLY, FYNNEI.

This clonotype was recorded many times. V gene TRBV20-1 combines with J gene TRBJ1-5; no reliable D call. The CDR3 is 15 amino acids. V shed 0 bases and J shed 0 bases, with 9 bases lying between them. The germline gives CDR1 DFQATT, CDR2 SNEGSKA (reference sequence). DNA for the CDR3: TGCAGTGCTAGAGATCCACAATATAGCAATCAGCCCCAGCATTTT. This gives the protein CSARDPQYSNQPQHF.

This clonotype was counted a few times. This chain connects TRBV20-1 to TRBJ1-1; 7 bases align to TRBD1. The CDR3 extends over 12 amino acids. V was clipped by 5 bases and J by 4 bases; unmatched bases: 4. The germline V gene has CDR1 DFQATT and CDR2 SNEGSKA (reference sequence). CDR3 sequence: CSAPRQGTEAFF. CDR3 DNA: TGCAGTGCTCCGAGACAGGGCACTGAAGCTTTCTTT.

This clonotype was seen many times. V usage is TRBV2 and J usage is TRBJ1-2, with D perhaps TRBD1 (5 bases). The V end lost 7 bases, the J end lost 2 bases, and 14 bases lay between the germline ends. The CDR3 sequence is 14 residues long. Germline CDR1 SNHLY, CDR2 FYNNEI. CDR3 protein: CASIGVTENYGYTF. The DNA of the CDR3 is TGTGCCAGCATAGGGGTGACAGAGAACTATGGCTACACCTTC.

This clonotype has ten or more counts. The gene calls are TRBV24-1 and TRBJ1-5; D not resolved. Germline V lookup: CDR1 KGHDR, CDR2 SFDVKD. Trimming left V 3 bases short and J 2 bases short, with 7 bases between. CDR3 length: 14 amino acids. This chain's CDR3 is CATSDKRGNQPQHF. The CDR3 bases are TGTGCCACCAGTGATAAAAGGGGCAATCAGCCCCAGCATTTT.

In this sample, this clonotype turned up many times. The chain couples TRBV19 to TRBJ1-2; tentative D call: TRBD1 (5 bases). The CDR3 totals 14 residues. Trimming stripped 5 bases from V and 2 bases from J, with 12 bases between. CDR1 and CDR2 (germline): LNHDA, SQIVND (reference sequence). The CDR3 nucleotides are TGTGCCAGTAGTCCCTACGGGGGAAACTATGGCTACACCTTC. This gives the protein CASSPYGGNYGYTF.

This clonotype was observed at least ten times. The gene calls are TRBV2 and TRBJ2-2, with D perhaps TRBD1 (5 bases). Trimming removed 7 bases from V and 4 bases from J, with 16 bases in between. Germline CDR1 reads SNHLY; CDR2 reads FYNNEI. There are 15 residues in the CDR3. CDR3 sequence: CASKALDTTTGELFF. The CDR3 nucleotides are TGTGCCAGCAAGGCGCTGGACACCACCACCGGGGAGCTGTTTTTT.

This clonotype has more than one count but fewer than ten. The CDR3 nucleotides are TGTGCCAGCAGCCCGGGGGACCCGGGACTAGCGGGAACGCTAGAAGAGACCCAGTACTTC. Its translation is CASSPGDPGLAGTLEETQYF. This chain joins TRBV7-3 and TRBJ2-5, with 13 bases matching TRBD2. In germline, CDR1 is SGHTA, CDR2 FQGTGA. CDR3 length equals 20 residues. V shed 5 bases and J 3 bases; nucleotides not matched to a gene: 18.

This clonotype was seen many times. This rearrangement joins TRBV7-6 to TRBJ2-5, with 10 bases fitting TRBD1. With V trimmed by 4 bases and J by 5 bases, 4 bases remained unmatched. CDR1 and CDR2 from the germline V gene are SGHVS and FNYEAQ. The CDR3 is 14 residues long. CDR3 nucleotides: TGTGCCAGCAGCTCGGGACAGGGGAGGGAGACCCAGTACTTC. Protein: CASSSGQGRETQYF.

In this sample, this clonotype turned up many times. The chain is built from TRBV7-8 and TRBJ1-2, with a tentative D call TRBD1 (6 bases). CDR1 and CDR2 from the germline V gene are SGHVS and FQNEAQ. The V and J ends lost 4 bases and 3 bases respectively, with 15 bases between them. The CDR3 is 15 amino acids. In DNA form, the CDR3 reads TGTGCCAGCAGCTCCCCTCAACAGGGTGACTATGGCTACACCTTC. Protein product: CASSSPQQGDYGYTF.

The chain links TRBV7-2 to TRBJ2-5, with TRBD2 identical over 11 bases. V was pared by 4 bases and J by 4 bases, with 8 bases of the junction left unmatched. Per the germline V gene, CDR1 is SGHTA and CDR2 is FQGNSA. This CDR3 is 16 amino acids long. The CDR3 nucleotides read TGTGCCAGCAGCTCCACTAGCGGGAGAGAAGGAGAGACCCAGTACTTC. Its translation is CASSSTSGREGETQYF.

This sequence joins TRBV13 and TRBJ1-1; D gene ambiguous. The germline V gene encodes CDR1 PRHDT and CDR2 FYEKMQ (reference sequence). The CDR3 contains 14 residues. V was pared by 2 bases and J by 1 base, with 8 bases between. As DNA, the CDR3 is TGTGCCAGCAGCTTATACGACGGGAACACTGAAGCTTTCTTT. As protein: CASSLYDGNTEAFF. The variable domain in full, completed from reference TRBV13 and TRBJ1-1, reads AAGVIQSPRHLIKEKRETATLKCYPIPRHDTVYWYQQGPGQDPQFLISFYEKMQSDKGSIPDRFSAQQFSDYHSELNMSSLELGDSALYFCASSLYDGNTEAFFGQGTRLTVV.

This clonotype has a count of ten or more. This chain joins TRBV29-1 and TRBJ2-2, with TRBD2 matching over 10 bases. V lost 7 bases to trimming and J lost 4 bases; unmatched junction nucleotides: 9. CDR3 length: 15 amino acids. Germline CDR1 reads SQVTM; CDR2 reads ANQGSEA. The CDR3 DNA reads as TGCAGCGCCGCTCTAGCGGGAGAAGTCACCGGGGAGCTGTTTTTT. It translates to CSAALAGEVTGELFF.

The sample holds many counts of this clonotype. The CDR3, as DNA: TGCAGCGTACTAGCGGAAGGCACAGATACGCAGTATTTT. Encoded protein: CSVLAEGTDTQYF. The chain uses TRBV29-1 and TRBJ2-3, with TRBD2 matching over 8 bases. The germline CDR1 and CDR2 sequences are SQVTM and ANQGSEA. This CDR3 comprises 13 residues. The junction had 3 bases not matched to a gene; V was cut back by 6 bases and J by 1 base.

The table lists this clonotype with many counts. This rearrangement joins TRBV28 to TRBJ1-2; no clear D. V was pared by 5 bases and J by 8 bases, with 15 bases between. Germline V gives CDR1 MDHEN, CDR2 SYDVKM. The CDR3 totals 13 residues. The CDR3 DNA reads as TGTGCCAGCAGTGATGTAACAGTACAAGGCTACACCTTC. It encodes CASSDVTVQGYTF.

This clonotype was counted ten times or more. This sequence joins TRBV30 and TRBJ2-1, with unresolved D. The CDR3 runs to 14 residues. Germline-derived CDR1 and CDR2 are GTSNPN and SVGIG (reference sequence). Trimming took 2 bases from V and 9 from J, leaving 17 bases between them. Here the CDR3 DNA reads TGTGCCTGGAGTACCCGGGTCTATTTTAGTGAGCAGTTCTTC. Translating gives CAWSTRVYFSEQFF.

This clonotype was detected ten times or more. The genes are TRBV7-9 and TRBJ2-2; maybe TRBD1 (6 bases). V lost 5 bases and J 4 bases, leaving 11 bases between the germline ends. Germline values: CDR1 SEHNR, CDR2 FQNEAQ (reference sequence). The CDR3 is made up of 14 amino acids. The CDR3 region is CASSIPDSTGELFF. CDR3 in DNA: TGTGCCAGCAGCATTCCGGACAGCACCGGGGAGCTGTTTTTT.

The chain carries TRBV5-1 and TRBJ2-5; no firm D call. Trimming cost V 6 bases and J 5 bases, with 17 bases left between them. Germline loops: CDR1 SGHRS, CDR2 YFSETQ. The CDR3 runs to 14 residues. The CDR3 nucleotides are TGCGCCAGCAAAAGATCAGGCCGTCGGGAGACCCAGTACTTC. Translation gives CASKRSGRRETQYF. Based on the CDR3 plus reference TRBV5-1 and TRBJ2-5, the full variable domain is KAGVTQTPRYLIKTRGQQVTLSCSPISGHRSVSWYQQTPGQGLQFLFEYFSETQRNKGNFPGRFSGRQFSNSRSEMNVSTLELGDSALYLCASKRSGRRETQYFGPGTRLLVL.

This clonotype was seen many times. The chain combines TRBV28 with TRBJ1-5, with D possibly TRBD1 on 5 matching bases. Germline values: CDR1 MDHEN, CDR2 SYDVKM. V shed 1 base and J shed 6 bases, with 19 bases lying between them. This CDR3 has 17 residues. The CDR3 DNA reads as TGTGCCAGCAGTTTATTTCACCAGAGGGGACGATCTCAGCCCCAGCATTTT. Its translation: CASSLFHQRGRSQPQHF. Full variable domain (outside the CDR3, taken from reference TRBV28 and TRBJ1-5): DVKVTQSSRYLVKRTGEKVFLECVQDMDHENMFWYRQDPGLGLRLIYFSYDVKMKEKGDIPEGYSVSREKKERFSLILESASTNQTSMYLCASSLFHQRGRSQPQHFGDGTRLSIL.